This T cell receptor beta chain was recorded in a study of T cell responses to AZD1222 COVID-19 vaccine. The study's findings and limits: There were repertoire samples only from the period after the peak T cell response. Increased Spike-specific TCR breadth and depth were observed after two AZD1222 doses. Clonal diversity was possibly underestimated; the donors were predominantly white British and more often female.

Trimming shortened V by 1 base and J by 1 base, and 13 bases separated the two germline ends. CDR3 length: 16 residues. Germline V gene sequence: CDR1 SEHNR, CDR2 FQNEAQ (reference sequence). Sequencing used immunoSEQ multiplex PCR; TCRdb keeps in-frame clones, though not all of them. The table records 100,000 or so clones, roughly 89% of them present only once. Researchers grouped second doses given at about 4 or about 12 weeks into one pool. Note on this clone: Its antigen remains unidentified.

This specimen was peripheral blood, taken 28 days after the second AZD1222 dose. The rearrangement joins TRBV7-9 to TRBJ2-5, with a possible D match to TRBD1 (6 bases). The clonotype originates from an adult who received the AZD1222 COVID-19 vaccine. The CDR3 nucleotides are TGTGCCAGCAGCTTAGGGTTGGGGACATCCCAAGAGACCCAGTACTTC. Residues: CASSLGLGTSQETQYF. The full variable domain, completed using reference TRBV7-9 and TRBJ2-5, is DTGVSQNPRHKITKRGQNVTFRCDPISEHNRLYWYRQTLGQGPEFLTYFQNEAQLEKSRLLSDRFSAERPKGSFSTLEIQRTEQGDSAMYLCASSLGLGTSQETQYFGPGTRLLVL.